This T cell receptor (beta chain) stems from a study of CD8 T cells in Susac syndrome. Reverse transcription of roughly 0.5 to 1 ug RNA was performed with random hexamers. An immunoSEQ multiplex PCR generated amplified TCR beta CDR3 products spanning 54 Vbeta and 13 Jbeta. A single record per CDR3 protein comes from TCRdb applying MiXCR to the immunoSEQ multiplex PCR reads. Seen here are about 430,000 distinct CDR3 sequences, roughly 85% observed once, and the top ten hold more than 0.09%. V lost 1 base and J 13 bases, leaving 13 bases between the germline ends. CDR1 and CDR2 from the germline V gene are SEHNR and FQNEAQ (reference sequence). The CDR3 spans 12 residues. The sequenced target, TCR beta, came from blood CD8+ and CD4+ T cells. While CD8+ and CD4+ T cells were isolated negatively, TEMRA cells were enriched by FACS.

The sample taken for sequencing was CD8+ T cells from PBMCs. The sequence came from a human donor with multiple sclerosis. J is TRBJ1-2 and V is TRBV7-9; D is undetermined. The CDR3 region has the DNA TGTGCCAGCAGCTTAGAGCGCGGAGAGGGCACCTTC. It specifies CASSLERGEGTF.